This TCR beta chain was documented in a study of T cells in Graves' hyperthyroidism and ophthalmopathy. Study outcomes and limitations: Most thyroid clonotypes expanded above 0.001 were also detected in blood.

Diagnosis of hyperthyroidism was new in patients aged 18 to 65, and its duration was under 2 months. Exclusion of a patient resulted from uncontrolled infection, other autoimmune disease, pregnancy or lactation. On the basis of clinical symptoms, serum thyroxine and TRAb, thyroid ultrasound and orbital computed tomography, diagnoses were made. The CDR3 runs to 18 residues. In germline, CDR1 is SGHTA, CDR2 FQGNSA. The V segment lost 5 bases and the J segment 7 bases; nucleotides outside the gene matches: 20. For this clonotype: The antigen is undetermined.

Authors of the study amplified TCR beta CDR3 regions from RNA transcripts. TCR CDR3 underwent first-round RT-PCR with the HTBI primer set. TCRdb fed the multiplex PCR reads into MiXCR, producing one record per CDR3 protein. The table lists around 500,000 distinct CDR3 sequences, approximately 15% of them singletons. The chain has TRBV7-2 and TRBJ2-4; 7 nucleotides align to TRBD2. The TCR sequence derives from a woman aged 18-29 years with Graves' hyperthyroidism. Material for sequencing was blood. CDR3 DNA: TGTGCCAGCAGCCCATTAACTAAGGGGACTACCCTCCGGAACATTCAGTACTTC. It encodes CASSPLTKGTTLRNIQYF.